This T cell receptor beta chain came from a study of shared clonotypes between healthy human individuals. Sequencing was performed with immunoSEQ multiplex PCR; in TCRdb, only in-frame clones are kept and a portion is missing. The sample lists 2.5 million or so clones, around nine tenths seen once, with around 0.14% in the top ten. Per germline, CDR1 SNHLY and CDR2 FYNNEI. Germline trimming cut 8 bases from V and 5 bases from J; bases unmatched to any gene: 1. This CDR3 region has 12 residues. This receptor was identified in a man between 18 and 29 years old in good health. V usage is TRBV2 and J usage is TRBJ1-5; 9 positions match TRBD1. The sample consisted of naive CD4+ T cells sorted from blood. Subset: CD45RA+ positively selected. Here the CDR3 reads CASGTGYQPQHF. CDR3 bases: TGTGCCAGCGGGACAGGGTATCAGCCCCAGCATTTT.